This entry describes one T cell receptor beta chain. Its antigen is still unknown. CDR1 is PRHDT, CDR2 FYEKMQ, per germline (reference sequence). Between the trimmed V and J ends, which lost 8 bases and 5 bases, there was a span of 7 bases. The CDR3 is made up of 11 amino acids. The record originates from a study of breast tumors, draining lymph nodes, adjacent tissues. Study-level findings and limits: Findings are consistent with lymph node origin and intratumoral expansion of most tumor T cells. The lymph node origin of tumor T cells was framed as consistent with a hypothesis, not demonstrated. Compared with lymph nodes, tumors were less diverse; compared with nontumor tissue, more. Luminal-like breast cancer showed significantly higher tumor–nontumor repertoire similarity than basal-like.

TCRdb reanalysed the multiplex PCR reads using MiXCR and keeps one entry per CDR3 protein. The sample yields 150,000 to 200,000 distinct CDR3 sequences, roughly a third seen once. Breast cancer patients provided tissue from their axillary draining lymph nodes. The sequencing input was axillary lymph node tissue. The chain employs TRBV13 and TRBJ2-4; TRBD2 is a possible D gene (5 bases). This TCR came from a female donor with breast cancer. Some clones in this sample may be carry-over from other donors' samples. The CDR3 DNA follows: TGTGCCAGCGCCGGGGAAAACATTCAGTACTTC. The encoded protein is CASAGENIQYF.